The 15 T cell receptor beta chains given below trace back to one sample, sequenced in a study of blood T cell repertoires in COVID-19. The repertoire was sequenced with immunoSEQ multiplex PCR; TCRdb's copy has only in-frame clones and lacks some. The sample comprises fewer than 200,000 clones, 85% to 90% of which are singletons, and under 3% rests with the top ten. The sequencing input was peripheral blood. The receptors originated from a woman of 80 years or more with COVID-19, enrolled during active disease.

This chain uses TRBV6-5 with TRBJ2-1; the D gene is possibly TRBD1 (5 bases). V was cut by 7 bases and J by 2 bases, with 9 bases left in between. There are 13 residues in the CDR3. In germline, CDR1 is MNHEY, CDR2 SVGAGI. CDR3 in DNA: TGTGCCAGCAAGGGGCTGGCCTACAATGAGCAGTTCTTC. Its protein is CASKGLAYNEQFF.

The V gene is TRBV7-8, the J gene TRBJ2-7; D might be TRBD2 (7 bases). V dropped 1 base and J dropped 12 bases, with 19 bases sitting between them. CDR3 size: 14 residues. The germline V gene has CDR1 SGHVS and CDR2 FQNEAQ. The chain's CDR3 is CASSLEGLRGGMYF. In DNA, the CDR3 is TGTGCCAGCAGCTTAGAAGGGTTGAGGGGGGGAATGTACTTC.

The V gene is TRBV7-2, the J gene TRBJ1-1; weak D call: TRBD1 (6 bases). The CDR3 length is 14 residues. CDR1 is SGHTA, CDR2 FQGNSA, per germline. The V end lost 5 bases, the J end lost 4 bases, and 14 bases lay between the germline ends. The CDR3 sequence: CASSPMGASTEAFF. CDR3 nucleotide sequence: TGTGCCAGCAGCCCGATGGGGGCCAGCACTGAAGCTTTCTTT.

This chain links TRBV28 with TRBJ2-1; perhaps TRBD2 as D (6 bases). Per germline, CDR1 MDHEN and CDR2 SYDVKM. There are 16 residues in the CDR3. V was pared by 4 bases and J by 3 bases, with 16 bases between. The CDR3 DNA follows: TGTGCCAGCAGTTCCCCCGACCCGGGGGTCTACAATGAGCAGTTCTTC. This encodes CASSSPDPGVYNEQFF.

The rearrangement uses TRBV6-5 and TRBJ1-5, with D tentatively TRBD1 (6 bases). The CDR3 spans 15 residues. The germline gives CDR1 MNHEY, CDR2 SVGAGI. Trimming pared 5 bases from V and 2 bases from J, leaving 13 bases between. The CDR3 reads CASSSSGGGNQPQHF. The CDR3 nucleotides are TGTGCCAGCAGTAGTAGTGGGGGCGGCAATCAGCCCCAGCATTTT.

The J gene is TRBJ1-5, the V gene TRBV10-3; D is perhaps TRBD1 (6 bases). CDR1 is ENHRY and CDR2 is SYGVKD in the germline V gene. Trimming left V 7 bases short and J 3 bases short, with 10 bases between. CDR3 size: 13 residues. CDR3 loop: CAITAGVNQPQHF. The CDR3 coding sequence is TGTGCCATCACGGCAGGGGTCAATCAGCCCCAGCATTTT.

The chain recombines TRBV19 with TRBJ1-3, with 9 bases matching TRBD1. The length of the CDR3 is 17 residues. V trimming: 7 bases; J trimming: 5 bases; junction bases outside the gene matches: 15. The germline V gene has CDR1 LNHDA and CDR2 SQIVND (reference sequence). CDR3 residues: CASNLGMDRGKRNTIYF. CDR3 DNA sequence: TGTGCCAGTAATCTCGGGATGGACAGGGGAAAGCGAAACACCATATATTTT.

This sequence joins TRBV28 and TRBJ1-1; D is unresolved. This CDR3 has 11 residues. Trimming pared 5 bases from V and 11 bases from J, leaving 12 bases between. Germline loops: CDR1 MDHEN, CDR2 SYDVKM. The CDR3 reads CASSAKVGAFF. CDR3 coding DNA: TGTGCCAGCAGTGCCAAAGTTGGCGCTTTCTTT. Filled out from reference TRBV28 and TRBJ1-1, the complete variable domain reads DVKVTQSSRYLVKRTGEKVFLECVQDMDHENMFWYRQDPGLGLRLIYFSYDVKMKEKGDIPEGYSVSREKKERFSLILESASTNQTSMYLCASSAKVGAFFGQGTRLTVV.

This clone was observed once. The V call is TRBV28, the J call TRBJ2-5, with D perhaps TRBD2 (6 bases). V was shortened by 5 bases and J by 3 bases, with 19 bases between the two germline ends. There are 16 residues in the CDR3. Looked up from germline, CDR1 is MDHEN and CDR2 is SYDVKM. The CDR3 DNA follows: TGTGCCAGCAGTGACCCAAAGACTAGTCGCAAAGAGACCCAGTACTTC. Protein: CASSDPKTSRKETQYF.

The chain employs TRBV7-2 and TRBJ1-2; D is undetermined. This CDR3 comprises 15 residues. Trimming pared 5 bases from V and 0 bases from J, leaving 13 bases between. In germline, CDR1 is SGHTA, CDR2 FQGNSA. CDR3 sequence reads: CASSRGGSTNYGYTF. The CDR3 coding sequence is TGTGCCAGCAGCCGGGGAGGCAGTACTAACTATGGCTACACCTTC.

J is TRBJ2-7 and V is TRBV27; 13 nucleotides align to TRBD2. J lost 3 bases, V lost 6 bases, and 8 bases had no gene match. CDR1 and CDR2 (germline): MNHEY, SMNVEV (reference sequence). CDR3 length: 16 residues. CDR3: CASSQRGTSGIYEQYF. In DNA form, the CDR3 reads TGTGCCAGCAGCCAACGCGGGACTAGCGGGATCTACGAGCAGTACTTC.

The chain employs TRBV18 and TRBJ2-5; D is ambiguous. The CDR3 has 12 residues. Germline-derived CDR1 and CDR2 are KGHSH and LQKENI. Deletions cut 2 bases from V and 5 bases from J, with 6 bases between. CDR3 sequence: CASSPIRETQYF. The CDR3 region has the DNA TGTGCCAGCTCACCAATTCGGGAGACCCAGTACTTC.

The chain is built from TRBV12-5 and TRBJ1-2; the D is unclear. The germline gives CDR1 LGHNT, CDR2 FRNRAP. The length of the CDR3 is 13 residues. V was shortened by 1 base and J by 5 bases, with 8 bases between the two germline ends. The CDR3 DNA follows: TGTGCTAGTGGTTTGGGACAAACTTATGGCTACACCTTC. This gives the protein CASGLGQTYGYTF.

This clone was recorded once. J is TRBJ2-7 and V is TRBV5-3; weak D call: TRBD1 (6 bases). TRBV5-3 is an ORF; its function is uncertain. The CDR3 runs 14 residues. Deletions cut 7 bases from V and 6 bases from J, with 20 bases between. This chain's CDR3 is CARPPGTRRREQYF. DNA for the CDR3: TGTGCCAGACCCCCCGGGACAAGAAGGCGCGAGCAGTACTTC.

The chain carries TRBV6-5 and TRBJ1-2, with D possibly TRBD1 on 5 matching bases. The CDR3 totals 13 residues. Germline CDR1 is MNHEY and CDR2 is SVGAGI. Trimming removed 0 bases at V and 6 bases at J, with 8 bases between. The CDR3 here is CASSYSGANGYTF. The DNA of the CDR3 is TGTGCCAGCAGTTACTCTGGGGCAAATGGCTACACCTTC.